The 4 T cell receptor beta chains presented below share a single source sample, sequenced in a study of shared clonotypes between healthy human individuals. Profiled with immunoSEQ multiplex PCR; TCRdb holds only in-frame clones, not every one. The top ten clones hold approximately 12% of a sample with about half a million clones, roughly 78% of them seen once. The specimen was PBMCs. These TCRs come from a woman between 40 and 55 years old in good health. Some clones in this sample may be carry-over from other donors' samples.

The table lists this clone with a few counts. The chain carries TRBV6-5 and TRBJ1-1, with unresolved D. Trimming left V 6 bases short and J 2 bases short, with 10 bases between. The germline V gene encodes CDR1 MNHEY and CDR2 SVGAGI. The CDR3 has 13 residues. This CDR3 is CASRLRPNTEAFF. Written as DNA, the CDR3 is TGTGCCAGCAGACTTAGACCTAACACTGAAGCTTTCTTT.

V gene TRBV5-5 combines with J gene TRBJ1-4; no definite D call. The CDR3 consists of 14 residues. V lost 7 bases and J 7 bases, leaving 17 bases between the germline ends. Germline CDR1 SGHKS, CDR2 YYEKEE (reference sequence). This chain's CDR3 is CASSLGWNSEKLFF. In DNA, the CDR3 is TGTGCCAGCTCACTGGGTTGGAATAGTGAAAAACTGTTTTTT.

The CDR3 sequence: CSVWVSGETQYF. The CDR3 DNA sequence: TGCAGCGTTTGGGTCTCCGGAGAGACCCAGTACTTC. This chain links TRBV29-1 with TRBJ2-5; D gene ambiguous. Germline-derived CDR1 and CDR2 are SQVTM and ANQGSEA. The CDR3 extends over 12 amino acids. Trimming took 5 bases from V and 4 from J, leaving 11 bases between them.

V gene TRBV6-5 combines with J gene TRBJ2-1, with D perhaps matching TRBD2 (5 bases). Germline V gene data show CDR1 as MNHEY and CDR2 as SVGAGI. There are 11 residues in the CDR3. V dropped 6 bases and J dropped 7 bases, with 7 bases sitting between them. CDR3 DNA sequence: TGTGCCAGCAGGAGGGTGAATGAGCAGTTCTTC. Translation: CASRRVNEQFF.